This T cell receptor (beta chain) was found in a study of molecular identifiers for immune sequencing clone quantification. TCRdb independently ran MiXCR on the PCR reads; one entry per CDR3 protein. The repertoire holds under 600,000 distinct CDR3 sequences, with roughly 25% as singletons. The CDR3 length is 13 residues. V lost 4 bases and J 1 base, leaving 7 bases between the germline ends. Germline CDR1 reads MNHEY; CDR2 reads SVGEGT. This clonotype was found many times. The clonotype originates from a human donor in good health. Some libraries in this study had Jurkat cell RNA spiked in. Specimen: naive CD8+ T cells from blood, with Jurkat cell RNA spiked in. Subset defined: FACS-sorted CD8+CD4-CCR7+CD45RA+ naive T cells. The rearrangement uses TRBV6-2 or TRBV6-3 and TRBJ2-5; a possible D gene is TRBD2 (5 bases). CDR3 protein: CASSSGFQETQYF. For the CDR3, the DNA is TGTGCCAGCAGTTCGGGATTCCAAGAGACCCAGTACTTC.